What follows is one TCR beta chain and its context. The sample originates from a study of T cell responses to AZD1222 COVID-19 vaccine. The method was immunoSEQ multiplex PCR; TCRdb's version includes in-frame clones alone and lacks a portion of them. The sample has 55,000 to 70,000 clones; about four fifths are singletons. With V trimmed by 1 base and J by 1 base, 8 bases remained unmatched. Germline V gene data show CDR1 as LGHDT and CDR2 as YNNKEL (reference sequence). The CDR3 is made up of 17 amino acids. Sequences were derived from peripheral blood, sampled on day 0 of AZD1222 vaccination. The receptor was derived from an adult in good health. The chain employs TRBV3-1 (or the pseudogene TRBV3-2) and TRBJ2-5, with TRBD1 identical over 8 bases. The CDR3 DNA reads TGTGCCAGCAGCCAAGGGATAGTTGGGACAGGCCAAGAGACCCAGTACTTC. Translation gives CASSQGIVGTGQETQYF.